This TCR beta chain is drawn from a study of cytomegalovirus exposure and HLA in healthy donors. Study overall: The 120 or so validation repertoires matched the 666 first-cohort repertoires in platform, a later analysis reported.

V dropped 3 bases and J dropped 2 bases, with 14 bases sitting between them. The germline gives CDR1 SGHTA, CDR2 FQGNSA. There are 15 residues in the CDR3. TCRdb's table, derived via immunoSEQ multiplex PCR, lists solely in-frame clones and lacks some. The sample has about 130,000 clones; around nine tenths are singletons. Separate from the roughly 700-subject first cohort, the approximately 120-subject validation cohort was the one that the donors belonged to. The clonotype comes from a man under 40 in good health and CMV-seronegative. Input material: PBMCs. The gene calls are TRBV7-2 and TRBJ2-7, with a possible D match to TRBD2 (6 bases). The chain's CDR3 is CASSFKEGTTYEQYF. The CDR3 DNA follows: TGTGCCAGCAGCTTTAAGGAGGGGACGACCTACGAGCAGTACTTC.